These T cell receptor beta chains were read from a single sample in a study of a mutant IDH1 vaccine in newly diagnosed glioma. Antigen specificity for these receptors is unknown. Using immunoSEQ multiplex PCR, the repertoire was profiled, and TCRdb retains in-frame clones only, with some absent. The data contain 30,000 to 40,000 clones, around nine tenths of them singletons. The sample here was PBMCs, taken from a glioma patient whose treatment included an IDH1 peptide vaccine. The source of these receptors is a woman between 40 and 55 years old with glioma. Both conserved end residues are part of each CDR3. A D gene is named only where the DNA matches it firmly. Clone size is given for some rows only: seen once, a few or many times, or a class if the clone is expanded.

length	V	size	J	D	DNA	CDR3
16	TRBV6-5	few	TRBJ2-2	-	TGTGCCAGCAGTTACCCCGGCAGGGTCAGTCCCGGGGAGCTGTTTTTT	CASSYPGRVSPGELFF
12	TRBV6-1	-	TRBJ1-2	-	TGTGCCGGTTCCCAGGATTTCGTTGGCTACACCTTC	CAGSQDFVGYTF
15	TRBV6-1	-	TRBJ1-5	-	TGTGCCAGCAGTGAAGAGGCAGGGAGCAATCAGCCCCAGCATTTT	CASSEEAGSNQPQHF
16	TRBV5-1	-	TRBJ1-1	-	TGCGCCAGCAGCGGCTCGGGGGTCCTCATGAACACTGAAGCTTTCTTT	CASSGSGVLMNTEAFF
13	TRBV2	-	TRBJ1-2	-	TGTGCCAGCAGTCGGACAGACAACTATGGCTACACCTTC	CASSRTDNYGYTF
15	TRBV7-2	-	TRBJ1-5	-	TGTGCCAGCAGCTTATCAGGTTATAGCAATCAGCCCCAGCATTTT	CASSLSGYSNQPQHF
13	TRBV4-2	once	TRBJ1-5	TRBD1	TGTGCCAGCAGCCAGACAGGGAATCAGCCCCAGCATTTT	CASSQTGNQPQHF
15	TRBV9	-	TRBJ2-1	-	TGTGCCAGCAGCGTAAGTCCAATTGTGGATAATGAGCAGTTCTTC	CASSVSPIVDNEQFF
17	TRBV27	-	TRBJ2-7	-	TGTGCCAGCAGTTTAAACCGGATCCGGGACACCGGCCACGAGCAGTACTTC	CASSLNRIRDTGHEQYF
16	TRBV4-1	-	TRBJ2-7	-	TGCGCCAGCAGCCCTGACTCGGGGGCCGGGACCTACGAGCAGTACTTC	CASSPDSGAGTYEQYF
12	TRBV4-3	-	TRBJ1-2	-	TGCGCCAGCAGCCAAGATGGTCGTAGCTACACCTTC	CASSQDGRSYTF
14	TRBV7-6	-	TRBJ2-5	TRBD1	TGTGCCAGCAGCTTGGGGACAGCTCGGGAGACCCAGTACTTC	CASSLGTARETQYF
13	TRBV6-6	-	TRBJ1-3	-	TGTGCCAGCAGAGGACAGTATGGAAACACCATATATTTT	CASRGQYGNTIYF
15	TRBV6-5	-	TRBJ1-2	TRBD1	TGTGCCAGCAGTTACTCGGGGGACAGCTACTATGGCTACACCTTC	CASSYSGDSYYGYTF
15	TRBV2	-	TRBJ1-5	-	TGTGCCAGCAGTCCCCAGGGAGTTAGCAATCAGCCCCAGCATTTT	CASSPQGVSNQPQHF
14	TRBV7-9	-	TRBJ1-2	-	TGTGCCAGCAGCCTGATAAGCAGCGCCCGGGGCTACACCTTC	CASSLISSARGYTF
14	TRBV29-1	-	TRBJ2-1	TRBD2	TGCAGCGTTTGGGGAGGGAGTAAGTACAATGAGCAGTTCTTC	CSVWGGSKYNEQFF
14	TRBV27	-	TRBJ2-7	TRBD1	TGTGCCAGCAGACCGGGACAGGCACCTTACGAGCAGTACTTC	CASRPGQAPYEQYF
14	TRBV5-1	-	TRBJ1-2	TRBD1	TGCGCCAGCAGCTGGACAGGGAGGAACTATGGCTACACCTTC	CASSWTGRNYGYTF
15	TRBV5-8	-	TRBJ1-4	-	TGTGCCAGCAGCTTGGCGGGGCTTCCAGCTGAAAAACTGTTTTTT	CASSLAGLPAEKLFF
15	TRBV4-2	-	TRBJ2-2	-	TGTGCCAGCGGCGGACGACTAGCGAACACCGGGGAGCTGTTTTTT	CASGGRLANTGELFF
14	TRBV7-9	-	TRBJ1-6	TRBD1	TGTGCCAGCAGCTCGGGACAGACATATTCACCCCTCCACTTT	CASSSGQTYSPLHF
18	TRBV5-1	-	TRBJ2-7	-	TGCGCCAGCAGCTTGTATAGTTTAGTAGGCGGCGAGAACTACGAGCAGTACTTC	CASSLYSLVGGENYEQYF
12	TRBV13	-	TRBJ1-1	-	TGTGCCAGCAGCTTAGGAGACATCGGAGCTTTCTTT	CASSLGDIGAFF
17	TRBV28	-	TRBJ2-5	-	TGTGCCAGCAGTTTCGGGACACAGGGAGCGTTGAGCGAGACCCAGTACTTC	CASSFGTQGALSETQYF
15	TRBV5-1	-	TRBJ1-4	-	TGCGCCAGCAGCACCGACGGCCAGTCTAATGAAAAACTGTTTTTT	CASSTDGQSNEKLFF
14	TRBV25-1	once	TRBJ1-1	-	TGTGCCAGCAGCGGGCCGGTGATGAACACTGAAGCTTTCTTT	CASSGPVMNTEAFF
15	TRBV30	-	TRBJ2-5	TRBD2	TGTGCCTGGAATAACGGACTAGCGGCTCAAGAGACCCAGTACTTC	CAWNNGLAAQETQYF
14	TRBV5-1	-	TRBJ1-2	-	TGCGCCAGCAGCTTGGTTCCGGAGAACTATGGCTACACCTTC	CASSLVPENYGYTF
14	TRBV19	-	TRBJ1-6	-	TGTGCCAGTAGTATAGAGGTGGGCGGTTCACCCCTCCACTTT	CASSIEVGGSPLHF
14	TRBV2	-	TRBJ2-1	TRBD2	TGTGCCAGCAGTACTCTAGCGGGAGGATATGAGCAGTTCTTC	CASSTLAGGYEQFF
13	TRBV7-8	-	TRBJ2-5	-	TGTGCCAGCAGCTTGGAGGTGGTCCAGACCCAGTACTTC	CASSLEVVQTQYF
13	TRBV19	-	TRBJ2-4	-	TGTGCCAGTAGTACCACAAGGGGTAGTATTCAGTACTTC	CASSTTRGSIQYF
13	TRBV7-2	-	TRBJ2-7	-	TGTGCCAGCAGCTTAGCAGGGGGAGGCGAGCAGTACTTC	CASSLAGGGEQYF
14	TRBV10-1	-	TRBJ1-1	-	TGCGCCAGCAGTGAATGGGGAAAAGGCACTGAAGCTTTCTTT	CASSEWGKGTEAFF
14	TRBV6-4	-	TRBJ2-7	TRBD2	TGTGCCAGCAGGGGACTAGCGGGGGCCTACGAGCAGTACTTC	CASRGLAGAYEQYF
16	TRBV6-6	-	TRBJ2-3	TRBD2	TGTGCCAGCAGCCCCAAGCTAGCGGGAGAAACAGATACGCAGTATTTT	CASSPKLAGETDTQYF
14	TRBV5-1	once	TRBJ1-1	-	TGCGCCAGCAGCTTGGGGGGGGGTCACACTGAAGCTTTCTTT	CASSLGGGHTEAFF
18	TRBV30	-	TRBJ2-5	TRBD1	TGTGCCTGGAGTGGAGTTGCCCCCCGACAGGGGCGTCAAGAGACCCAGTACTTC	CAWSGVAPRQGRQETQYF
13	TRBV12-5	-	TRBJ1-1	-	TGTGCTAGTGGTTTAATTCCGGGGAATCAAGCTTTCTTT	CASGLIPGNQAFF
14	TRBV27	-	TRBJ2-7	-	TGTGCCAGCAGTGCTTCCGGGACGTCCTACGAGCAGTACTTC	CASSASGTSYEQYF
12	TRBV30	-	TRBJ2-5	-	TGTGCCTGGAGTGTACCTTATGGAACCCAGTACTTC	CAWSVPYGTQYF
14	TRBV28	once	TRBJ1-2	TRBD1	TGTGCCAGCATCCTGGACAGGGTTCAGGGTGGCTACACCTTC	CASILDRVQGGYTF
14	TRBV10-1	-	TRBJ1-3	-	TGCGCCAGCAGTGAACGGAGCTCTGGAAACACCATATATTTT	CASSERSSGNTIYF
13	TRBV30	-	TRBJ1-2	-	TGTGCCTGGACACGGGCCTCTAACTATGGCTACACCTTC	CAWTRASNYGYTF
13	TRBV2	-	TRBJ2-3	-	TGTGCCAGCAACCGGGGTAGCGCAGATACGCAGTATTTT	CASNRGSADTQYF
14	TRBV7-9	-	TRBJ1-1	-	TGTGCCAGCAGTAGAAGACAGGCTAACTTGGAAGCTTTCTTT	CASSRRQANLEAFF
16	TRBV6-5	-	TRBJ1-6	-	TGTGCCAGCAGTTACTCAGGGGCCAGGGATAATTCACCCCTCCACTTT	CASSYSGARDNSPLHF
13	TRBV4-1	once	TRBJ2-1	-	TGCGCCAGCAGTTCCGGGCGGCACAATGAGCAGTTCTTC	CASSSGRHNEQFF
15	TRBV18	-	TRBJ2-5	-	TGTGCCAGCTCACCAAGGTACGGCGCCCAAGAGACCCAGTACTTC	CASSPRYGAQETQYF
16	TRBV10-3	-	TRBJ2-2	-	TGTGCCATCAGTGGGAGTGGGGTCAGTAACACCGGGGAGCTGTTTTTT	CAISGSGVSNTGELFF
16	TRBV19	-	TRBJ2-4	-	TGTGCCAGTAGTCCCGTGGCACGATTAGCCAAAAACATTCAGTACTTC	CASSPVARLAKNIQYF
16	TRBV2	once	TRBJ1-4	TRBD1	TGTGCCAGCAGTGAATCCAGCGCAGGGGGCTTTGAAAAACTGTTTTTT	CASSESSAGGFEKLFF
15	TRBV6-5	-	TRBJ1-1	-	TGTGCCAGCAGTTACTCGAGGGCACCCAACACTGAAGCTTTCTTT	CASSYSRAPNTEAFF
13	TRBV6-6	-	TRBJ2-7	-	TGTGCCAGCAGTTACTCCAAGAATTACGAGCAGTACTTC	CASSYSKNYEQYF
14	TRBV5-1	-	TRBJ1-2	-	TGCGCCAGCAGCCCGGACTCGGGCAATGGGGGCTACACCTTC	CASSPDSGNGGYTF
14	TRBV15	-	TRBJ2-5	-	TGTGCCACCAGCAGAGACAGGGGCCAAGAGACCCAGTACTTC	CATSRDRGQETQYF
14	TRBV19	-	TRBJ2-1	-	TGTGCCAGTAGTATAGGGCAGTTCTACAATGAGCAGTTCTTC	CASSIGQFYNEQFF